The 17 T cell receptor beta chains below come from one sample, sequenced in a study of CD8 T cells in Susac syndrome. Roughly 0.5 to 1 ug RNA was reverse transcribed with random hexamers. TCRdb re-derived calls from the immunoSEQ multiplex PCR reads in MiXCR, one entry per CDR3 protein. The sample records roughly 200,000 distinct CDR3 sequences, 85% to 95% being singletons. Sequencing was done on a sample of CD4+ T cells from PBMCs. The receptors were gathered from a human donor in good health.

A single count supports this clonotype. This chain uses TRBV7-9 with TRBJ1-2, with 7 bases fitting TRBD1. The trim removed 4 bases at V and 4 bases at J, leaving 12 bases unmatched. The CDR3 extends over 16 amino acids. CDR1 and CDR2 (germline): SEHNR, FQNEAQ (reference sequence). CDR3 loop: CASSSTLGQRGYGYTF. In nucleotides, the CDR3 is TGTGCCAGCAGCTCCACTCTGGGACAGCGAGGCTATGGCTACACCTTC.

This clonotype was detected a few times. CDR3 amino acids: CASTPRDSYEQYV. The CDR3 DNA is TGTGCCAGCACCCCGAGAGACTCCTACGAGCAGTACGTC. The V gene is TRBV21-1, the J gene TRBJ2-7. TRBV21-1 is noted as a pseudogene. The CDR3 covers 13 residues.

The chain couples TRBV20-1 to TRBJ1-2, with TRBD1 identical over 7 bases. V was clipped by 6 bases and J by 4 bases; unmatched bases: 5. The CDR3 has 12 amino acids. Germline CDR1 and CDR2: DFQATT and SNEGSKA (reference sequence). The CDR3 loop reads CSAAGTAYGYTF. The CDR3 nucleotides are TGCAGTGCAGCCGGGACAGCCTATGGCTACACCTTC.

J is TRBJ1-1 and V is TRBV30; D remains unclear. The CDR3 is made up of 13 amino acids. Germline V gene data show CDR1 as GTSNPN and CDR2 as SVGIG (reference sequence). V lost 3 bases and J lost 0, with 8 bases in between. In nucleotides, the CDR3 is TGTGCCTGGAGAAGTGGGGTGAACACTGAAGCTTTCTTT. Protein: CAWRSGVNTEAFF.

This chain joins TRBV12-3 or TRBV12-4 and TRBJ1-2, with D hard to call. Trimming left V 3 bases short and J 4 bases short, with 6 bases between. There are 12 residues in the CDR3. The CDR3 reads CASSFTTYGYTF. The CDR3 nucleotides are TGTGCCAGCAGTTTTACTACCTATGGCTACACCTTC.

This chain links TRBV7-3 with TRBJ1-1; the D is unclear. This CDR3 is built from 15 residues. V was clipped by 0 bases and J by 1 base, with 9 bases between them. The V gene's germline CDR1 is SGHTA and CDR2 FQGTGA. The chain's CDR3 is CASSLTGSPNTEAFF. The CDR3 region has the DNA TGTGCCAGCAGCTTAACGGGGAGCCCGAACACTGAAGCTTTCTTT.

V is TRBV29-1 and J is TRBJ2-1; 8 bases agree with TRBD2. The CDR3 has 15 amino acids. CDR1 is SQVTM and CDR2 is ANQGSEA in the germline V gene. V shed 3 bases and J 8 bases; nucleotides not matched to a gene: 12. CDR3 region: CSVEKAGTRNDEQFF. CDR3 in DNA: TGCAGCGTTGAGAAGGCGGGGACTAGGAACGATGAGCAGTTCTTC.

CDR3 sequence (DNA): TGCAGTGCTAGCCCCGGTATAGGCGCTAATCAGCCCCAGCATTTT. As protein: CSASPGIGANQPQHF. The chain combines TRBV20-1 with TRBJ1-5; D is uncertain. Per the germline V gene, CDR1 is DFQATT and CDR2 is SNEGSKA (reference sequence). This CDR3 spans 15 amino acids. V was trimmed by 3 bases and J by 4 bases, leaving 16 bases between them.

The CDR3 region has the DNA TGCAGTGCTAGAGATCTGGGACTAGCCCACCAAGAGACCCAGTACTTC. Protein: CSARDLGLAHQETQYF. This chain connects TRBV20-1 to TRBJ2-5, with TRBD2 identical over 9 bases. Germline CDR1 and CDR2: DFQATT and SNEGSKA (reference sequence). This CDR3 is built from 16 residues. V gave up 0 bases and J gave up 0 bases; unmatched junction bases: 5.

The chain joins TRBV6-5 to TRBJ1-2, with D possibly being TRBD1 (6 bases). The V end lost 7 bases, the J end lost 5 bases, and 17 bases lay between the germline ends. This CDR3 spans 14 amino acids. CDR1 and CDR2 (germline): MNHEY, SVGAGI. CDR3 sequence: CASNNVRGGYGYTF. DNA of the CDR3: TGTGCCAGCAATAACGTCAGGGGAGGATATGGCTACACCTTC.

V is TRBV3-1 and J is TRBJ2-7; TRBD2 aligns across 9 bases. Germline lookup yields CDR1 LGHDT and CDR2 YNNKEL (reference sequence). This CDR3 spans 15 amino acids. Trimming removed 4 bases from V and 2 bases from J; junction bases left unmatched: 6. The CDR3 nucleotides read TGTGCCAGCAGCCCGTCGCGGGGGGGAACCTACGAGCAGTACTTC. Translating it yields CASSPSRGGTYEQYF.

This sequence joins TRBV29-1 and TRBJ1-2; 7 bases agree with TRBD1. CDR1 SQVTM and CDR2 ANQGSEA come from the germline V gene. V lost 7 bases, J lost 6 bases, and 11 bases stayed unmatched. The CDR3 spans 13 residues. In nucleotides, the CDR3 is TGCAGCGGCACTACGACAGGGTTGAATGGCTACACCTTC. This gives the protein CSGTTTGLNGYTF.

This chain connects TRBV12-3 or TRBV12-4 to TRBJ2-4; D gene uncertain. The V end lost 3 bases, the J end lost 7 bases, and 4 bases lay between the germline ends. CDR3 length: 11 residues. For the CDR3, the DNA is TGTGCCAGCAGTTTCGGGAACATTCAGTACTTC. Translated: CASSFGNIQYF.

The genes are TRBV3-1 and TRBJ2-1, with D possibly being TRBD1 or TRBD2 (6 bases each). Germline values: CDR1 LGHDT, CDR2 YNNKEL (reference sequence). V was cut by 3 bases and J by 8 bases, with 8 bases left in between. This CDR3 comprises 12 residues. The CDR3 region is CASSHGGDEQFF. The DNA of the CDR3 is TGTGCCAGCAGCCACGGGGGCGATGAGCAGTTCTTC.

The V gene is TRBV24-1, the J gene TRBJ2-3; D gene ambiguous. Germline assignment: CDR1 KGHDR and CDR2 SFDVKD. V lost 9 bases to trimming and J lost 6 bases, with 12 bases between them. The CDR3 sequence is 12 residues long. CDR3 region: CATRAAGDTQYF. The CDR3 DNA follows: TGTGCCACCCGCGCGGCTGGGGATACGCAGTATTTT.

The chain has TRBV11-2 and TRBJ1-2; maybe TRBD1 (6 bases). CDR3 size: 15 residues. Trimming removed 4 bases at V and 4 bases at J, with 16 bases between. CDR1 is SGHAT and CDR2 is FQNNGV in the germline V gene. CDR3 sequence (DNA): TGTGCCAGCAGCTATGGCGACAGGCTAATCTATGGCTACACCTTC. This codes for CASSYGDRLIYGYTF.

The CDR3 sequence: CSAVPRGRASDTQYF. CDR3 nucleotide sequence: TGCAGTGCTGTTCCTCGGGGGAGGGCCTCAGATACGCAGTATTTT. The genes are TRBV20-1 and TRBJ2-3; 7 nucleotides align to TRBD2. Germline V gene sequence: CDR1 DFQATT, CDR2 SNEGSKA (reference sequence). The CDR3 has 15 residues. The J segment lost 4 bases and the V segment lost 5 bases, leaving 12 bases of the junction unmatched.